These T cell receptor beta chains were read from a single sample in a study of cytomegalovirus exposure and HLA in healthy donors. Produced via immunoSEQ multiplex PCR; TCRdb's table is partial and in-frame only. The sample yields about 69,000 clones, roughly 70% seen once. The sample taken for sequencing was PBMCs. The source is a woman in her 30s in good health and CMV-seronegative. Each CDR3 is given with its conserved first and last residue. The D gene is left open where the match is weak.

D: .
V: TRBV9
J: TRBJ2-7
length: 14
CDR3: CASSLSGAGYEQYF

D: TRBD2
V: TRBV7-2
J: TRBJ2-7
length: 18
CDR3: CASSLQLAGGPSRYEQYF

D: TRBD2
V: TRBV6-5
J: TRBJ2-1
length: 14
CDR3: CASSYSQRGNEQFF

D: TRBD2
V: TRBV5-4
J: TRBJ2-7
length: 16
CDR3: CASSLRSGLAEYEQYF

D: TRBD1
V: TRBV30
J: .
length: 14
CDR3: CAWSVDRGRPEQYF

D: TRBD1
V: TRBV29-1
J: TRBJ1-1
length: 13
CDR3: CSVETGEGTEAFF

D: TRBD2
V: TRBV6-6
J: TRBJ2-7
length: 14
CDR3: CASTLERGASEQYF

D: TRBD2
V: TRBV7-9
J: TRBJ2-5
length: 15
CDR3: CASTTPGLAEETQYF

D: .
V: TRBV5-1
J: TRBJ2-3
length: 14
CDR3: CASSTMAGTDTQYF

D: TRBD2
V: TRBV2
J: TRBJ2-7
length: 14
CDR3: CASRPGTSFGEQYF

D: TRBD1
V: TRBV11-2
J: TRBJ2-1
length: 14
CDR3: CASNLGQGWNEQFF

D: TRBD1
V: TRBV29-1
J: TRBJ1-1
length: 13
CDR3: CSTNRGEGTEAFF

D: TRBD2
V: TRBV6-5
J: TRBJ2-3
length: 14
CDR3: CASRPSGGTDTQYF

D: .
V: TRBV29-1
J: TRBJ1-5
length: 15
CDR3: CSVLAGADSNQPQHF

D: .
V: TRBV9
J: TRBJ2-5
length: 17
CDR3: CASSAPGGAGSWETQYF

D: .
V: TRBV2
J: TRBJ2-2
length: 15
CDR3: CASNRGQGSTGELFF

D: .
V: TRBV5-1
J: TRBJ1-1
length: 11
CDR3: CASSYNREAFF

D: TRBD1
V: TRBV7-9
J: TRBJ1-4
length: 15
CDR3: CASSLLTGANEKLFF

D: TRBD1
V: TRBV5-4
J: TRBJ1-2
length: 13
CDR3: CASSWDRTDGYTF

D: TRBD1
V: TRBV7-2
J: TRBJ1-2
length: 15
CDR3: CASSLVQGARDGYTF

D: TRBD1
V: TRBV7-2
J: TRBJ2-7
length: 13
CDR3: CASSFGQGYEQYF

D: TRBD1
V: TRBV6-5
J: TRBJ1-1
length: 14
CDR3: CASRYRGPNTEAFF

D: .
V: TRBV12-1
J: TRBJ2-2
length: 16
CDR3: CASSFGGGVRTGELFF

D: TRBD2
V: TRBV29-1
J: TRBJ2-3
length: 17
CDR3: CSVDGDAGGGPLDTQYF

D: TRBD1
V: TRBV19
J: TRBJ2-5
length: 16
CDR3: CASSIWRTGSQETQYF

D: .
V: TRBV7-3
J: TRBJ2-7
length: 12
CDR3: CASPRETYEQYF

D: TRBD1
V: TRBV11-2
J: TRBJ1-2
length: 15
CDR3: CASSLAGGNIYGYTF

D: TRBD2
V: TRBV29-1
J: TRBJ2-1
length: 15
CDR3: CSVRSGVSSYNEQFF

D: .
V: TRBV6-1
J: TRBJ2-5
length: 16
CDR3: CASSEFGTSVGETQYF

D: .
V: TRBV19
J: TRBJ2-7
length: 14
CDR3: CASSGHDKSYEQYF

D: .
V: TRBV15
J: TRBJ1-1
length: 17
CDR3: CATRGTTLDSTYTEAFF

D: TRBD1
V: TRBV9
J: TRBJ1-2
length: 15
CDR3: CASSVGQGVDYGYTF

D: TRBD2
V: TRBV5-4
J: TRBJ2-5
length: 17
CDR3: CASSLGVTAGNQETQYF

D: .
V: TRBV19
J: TRBJ2-5
length: 17
CDR3: CASSTSRTRGEGETQYF

D: TRBD1
V: TRBV28
J: TRBJ1-5
length: 16
CDR3: CASSLTGESDNQPQHF

D: .
V: TRBV6-1
J: TRBJ1-1
length: 14
CDR3: CASSAGVENTEAFF

D: TRBD2
V: TRBV7-3
J: TRBJ2-3
length: 16
CDR3: CASSLAPSGTTDTQYF

D: TRBD1
V: TRBV5-1
J: TRBJ1-4
length: 14
CDR3: CASSRDRDDEKLFF

D: TRBD1
V: TRBV30
J: TRBJ1-5
length: 14
CDR3: CASTSGTGNQPQHF

D: .
V: TRBV28
J: TRBJ1-2
length: 13
CDR3: CASSGSGAKGYTF

D: .
V: TRBV6-5
J: TRBJ1-1
length: 14
CDR3: CASSYSTQGTEAFF

D: TRBD1
V: TRBV10-3
J: TRBJ1-6
length: 14
CDR3: CATRQGATNSPLHF

D: .
V: TRBV6-1
J: TRBJ1-2
length: 13
CDR3: CASSNSGSYGYTF

D: TRBD1
V: TRBV5-1
J: TRBJ1-3
length: 17
CDR3: CASSLNPQGSSGNTIYF

D: TRBD2
V: TRBV4-3
J: TRBJ2-3
length: 18
CDR3: CASSPEWGTSGVRNTQYF

D: .
V: TRBV11-2
J: TRBJ2-7
length: 14
CDR3: CASSLDRVSYEQYF